These 20 T cell receptor beta chains came from one sample sequenced in a study of shared clonotypes between healthy human individuals (dated by TCRdb to the early 2020s). Library method: the immunoSEQ multiplex PCR assay. As stored in TCRdb, this immuneACCESS dataset retains in-frame rearrangements with V and J assigned. A fraction of the clones does not appear; measured against another copy, unresolved V genes explain less than half of the discrepancy, and the remainder lacks a known reason. In this sample the table shows some 320,000 clones, around 86% of which occur a single time. The leading ten clones occupy around 15% of the sample. Sequencing input: memory CD8+ T cells sorted from blood. Reading the label with the study, this specimen's cell subset or site is: CD45RO+ cells pooled with CCR7-negative TemRA cells. The receptor set was obtained from a man aged 18 to 29 in good health.

The chain employs TRBV6-5 and TRBJ2-7; no firm D call. Per the germline V gene, CDR1 is MNHEY and CDR2 is SVGAGI. V dropped 5 bases and J dropped 3 bases, with 14 bases sitting between them. The CDR3 runs to 14 residues. The CDR3 loop is CASSPHGPGYEQYF. For the CDR3, the DNA is TGTGCCAGCAGTCCCCATGGCCCAGGCTACGAGCAGTACTTC.

The V call is TRBV18, the J call TRBJ2-7, with 8 bases matching TRBD1. The CDR3 is 15 amino acids. Germline CDR1 and CDR2: KGHSH and LQKENI. V lost 3 bases and J lost 3; bases outside the gene matches: 7. The CDR3 spells CASSPLTGEVYEQYF. The CDR3 DNA sequence: TGTGCCAGCTCACCTTTGACAGGGGAGGTCTACGAGCAGTACTTC.

This sequence joins TRBV5-1 and TRBJ2-2; perhaps TRBD1 as D (5 bases). The CDR3 extends over 17 amino acids. The V end was cut by 0 bases, the J end by 4 bases, with 16 bases between. Germline CDR1 reads SGHRS; CDR2 reads YFSETQ. The CDR3 here is CASSLVPEGAATGELFF. The DNA of the CDR3 is TGCGCCAGCAGCTTGGTACCCGAAGGGGCTGCCACCGGGGAGCTGTTTTTT.

The chain is built from TRBV20-1 and TRBJ2-1; a weak D match, TRBD1 (5 bases). The V end lost 2 bases, the J end lost 9 bases, and 8 bases lay between the germline ends. CDR3 length: 11 amino acids. Germline values: CDR1 DFQATT, CDR2 SNEGSKA (reference sequence). The CDR3 is CSARRTREQFF. In DNA form, the CDR3 reads TGCAGTGCTAGAAGGACACGTGAGCAGTTCTTC.

The chain employs TRBV7-6 and TRBJ2-1; a weak D match, TRBD2 (6 bases). Germline lookup yields CDR1 SGHVS and CDR2 FNYEAQ. This CDR3 spans 15 amino acids. V dropped 2 bases and J dropped 2 bases, with 10 bases sitting between them. This CDR3 is CASSLYTGAYNEQFF. CDR3 nucleotides: TGTGCCAGCAGCTTATACACGGGGGCCTACAATGAGCAGTTCTTC.

The rearrangement joins TRBV10-2 to TRBJ2-4, with 8 bases aligning to TRBD2. The germline V gene encodes CDR1 WSHSY and CDR2 SAAADI. V lost 6 bases to trimming and J lost 11 bases; unmatched junction nucleotides: 9. The CDR3 covers 13 residues. The CDR3, as DNA: TGCGCCAGCAGACCCCGGGTAGCGGGGCTTCAGTACTTC. It is translated as CASRPRVAGLQYF.

This chain joins TRBV4-1 and TRBJ2-5; D uncertain. This CDR3 has 11 amino acids. Germline CDR1 MGHRA, CDR2 YSYEKL. The V and J ends lost 1 base and 13 bases respectively, with 10 bases between them. CDR3 residues: CASSQVYKGYF. DNA of the CDR3: TGCGCCAGCAGCCAAGTTTACAAGGGGTACTTC.

The rearrangement links TRBV7-9 to TRBJ2-7, with a weak D call TRBD2 (6 bases). This CDR3 contains 15 residues. The ends were cut back, 5 bases at V and 2 bases at J, with 16 bases in the middle. Germline lookup yields CDR1 SEHNR and CDR2 FQNEAQ (reference sequence). The CDR3 DNA reads TGTGCCAGCAGCCCTAGCGTACTACAAACCTACGAGCAGTACTTC. It specifies CASSPSVLQTYEQYF.

CDR3 amino acids: CASSLSGVEKLFF. The CDR3 DNA follows: TGTGCCAGCAGCTTATCCGGGGTTGAAAAACTGTTTTTT. The chain links TRBV7-2 to TRBJ1-4; D is undetermined. CDR1 is SGHTA and CDR2 is FQGNSA in the germline V gene. The CDR3 extends over 13 amino acids. V lost 2 bases, J lost 7 bases, and 8 bases lay in between.

The chain links TRBV11-2 to TRBJ1-3; 7 bases align to TRBD1. J lost 3 bases, V lost 1 base, and 3 bases had no gene match. The germline V gene has CDR1 SGHAT and CDR2 FQNNGV. The CDR3 is 15 residues long. CDR3 coding DNA: TGTGCCAGCAGCTTAGTTGGACAGGATGGAAACACCATATATTTT. Translated: CASSLVGQDGNTIYF.

This sequence joins TRBV7-8 and TRBJ2-1, with D tentatively TRBD2 (6 bases). Deletions cut 3 bases from V and 5 bases from J, with 11 bases between. The germline CDR1 and CDR2 sequences are SGHVS and FQNEAQ. CDR3 size: 14 residues. The CDR3 is CASSFQRVNNEQFF. The CDR3 region has the DNA TGTGCCAGCAGCTTTCAGCGGGTCAACAATGAGCAGTTCTTC.

The chain employs TRBV7-9 and TRBJ2-2; possibly TRBD1 for D (6 bases). CDR1 is SEHNR and CDR2 is FQNEAQ in the germline V gene (reference sequence). The CDR3 runs to 17 residues. The ends were cut back, 1 base at V and 2 bases at J, with 14 bases in the middle. The DNA for the CDR3 is TGTGCCAGCAGCTTAGAATCGGGCAGGGGAAACACCGGGGAGCTGTTTTTT. Its translation is CASSLESGRGNTGELFF.

The count of this clone is one. The V and J genes are TRBV30 and TRBJ1-1, with TRBD1 as a possible D gene (6 bases). Per the germline V gene, CDR1 is GTSNPN and CDR2 is SVGIG (reference sequence). This CDR3 has 16 residues. The V and J ends lost 1 base and 0 bases respectively, with 15 bases between them. The CDR3: CAWSGSRGRMNTEAFF. CDR3 coding DNA: TGTGCCTGGAGTGGCAGCCGGGGGCGAATGAACACTGAAGCTTTCTTT.

The genes are TRBV4-1 and TRBJ2-7, with D unclear. There are 14 residues in the CDR3. Trimming shortened V by 1 base and J by 7 bases, and 14 bases separated the two germline ends. Germline V gene data show CDR1 as MGHRA and CDR2 as YSYEKL. In DNA, the CDR3 is TGCGCCAGCAGCCAAGTTGGGGTTTTCGGTGAGCAGTACTTC. It encodes CASSQVGVFGEQYF.

V is TRBV6-5 and J is TRBJ1-2, with 10 bases that match TRBD1. The ends lost 5 bases at V and 4 bases at J; junction bases unmatched: 7. This CDR3 has 15 residues. CDR1 and CDR2 (germline): MNHEY, SVGAGI. DNA for the CDR3: TGTGCCAGCAGTACCCGGGACAGGGGATTCTATGGCTACACCTTC. Translating it yields CASSTRDRGFYGYTF.

The chain has TRBV2 and TRBJ2-7; D uncertain. Looked up from germline, CDR1 is SNHLY and CDR2 is FYNNEI. V was pared by 5 bases and J by 5 bases, with 7 bases between. The CDR3 runs 11 residues. In DNA form, the CDR3 reads TGTGCCAGCAGTACGACACACGAGCAGTACTTC. Residues: CASSTTHEQYF.

The rearrangement joins TRBV2 to TRBJ2-5; tentative D call: TRBD2 (7 bases). The CDR3 consists of 16 residues. V gave up 3 bases and J gave up 2 bases, with 16 bases separating them. Germline CDR1 and CDR2: SNHLY and FYNNEI. DNA for the CDR3: TGTGCCAGCAGTGAGTCGATAGGGGGGGATCAAGAGACCCAGTACTTC. It encodes CASSESIGGDQETQYF.

The V gene is TRBV6-5, the J gene TRBJ2-7, with D possibly TRBD2 on 6 matching bases. The V end was cut by 0 bases, the J end by 7 bases, with 13 bases between. CDR1 MNHEY and CDR2 SVGAGI come from the germline V gene. CDR3 length: 14 amino acids. The CDR3 DNA is TGTGCCAGCAGTTACTCGGAGGGGAGAAGGGAGCAGTACTTC. This translates into CASSYSEGRREQYF.

The chain is built from TRBV11-3 and TRBJ2-2; D is undetermined. Trimming took off 2 bases at V and 6 bases at J, with 10 bases between the two ends. CDR3 length: 14 residues. In germline, CDR1 is SGHNT, CDR2 YENEEA. The CDR3, as DNA: TGTGCCAGCAGCTTAACGAGAGATCCCGGGGAGCTGTTTTTT. It is translated as CASSLTRDPGELFF.

J is TRBJ1-6 and V is TRBV5-8, with no clear D. The length of the CDR3 is 12 residues. The germline V gene has CDR1 SGHTS and CDR2 YDEGEE. Trimming left V 0 bases short and J 8 bases short, with 3 bases between. CDR3 in amino acids: CASSLEYSPLHF. CDR3 nucleotide sequence: TGTGCCAGCAGCTTGGAATATTCACCCCTCCACTTT.